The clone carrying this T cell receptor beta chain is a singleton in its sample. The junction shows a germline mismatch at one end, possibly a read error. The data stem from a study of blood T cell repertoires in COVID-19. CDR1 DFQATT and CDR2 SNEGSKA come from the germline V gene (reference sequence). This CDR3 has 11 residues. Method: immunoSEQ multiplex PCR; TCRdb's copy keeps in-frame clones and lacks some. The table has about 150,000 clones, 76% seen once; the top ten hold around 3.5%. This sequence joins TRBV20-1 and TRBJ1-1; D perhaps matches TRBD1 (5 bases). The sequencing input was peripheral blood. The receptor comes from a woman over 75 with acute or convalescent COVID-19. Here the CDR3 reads CYNRRNTEAFF. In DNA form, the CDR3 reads TGTTACAACAGGAGGAACACTGAAGCTTTCTTT.